These 21 T cell receptor beta chains were sequenced from one sample in a study of T cells in Graves' hyperthyroidism and ophthalmopathy. Authors of the study amplified TCR beta CDR3 regions from RNA transcripts. With the HTBI primer set, the TCR CDR3 went through a first round of RT-PCR. One entry per CDR3 protein results from TCRdb running MiXCR on the multiplex PCR reads. The sample has roughly 380,000 distinct CDR3 sequences, around 13% seen once. The sequenced sample consisted of blood. The receptors derive from a woman under 30 with Graves' hyperthyroidism.

This clonotype was recorded many times. The chain recombines TRBV20-1 with TRBJ2-1; 11 bases line up with TRBD2. The V gene's germline CDR1 is DFQATT and CDR2 SNEGSKA (reference sequence). The CDR3 loop spans 16 amino acids. Unmatched junction bases numbered 7, after V lost 0 bases and J lost 6 bases. This CDR3 reads CSARDSGRATFNEQFF. CDR3 DNA sequence: TGCAGTGCTAGAGATAGCGGGAGGGCCACGTTCAATGAGCAGTTCTTC.

The chain joins TRBV20-1 to TRBJ2-1; the match to TRBD2 covers 12 bases. Germline V gives CDR1 DFQATT, CDR2 SNEGSKA (reference sequence). With V trimmed by 2 bases and J by 4 bases, 3 bases remained unmatched. The CDR3 is 15 amino acids. The CDR3 reads CSARQTSGRYNEQFF. The CDR3 DNA follows: TGCAGTGCTAGACAGACTAGCGGGAGATACAATGAGCAGTTCTTC.

The V call is TRBV28, the J call TRBJ1-5; D is unresolved. V shed 11 bases and J shed 8 bases, with 19 bases lying between them. The CDR3 is 13 residues long. The V gene's germline CDR1 is MDHEN and CDR2 SYDVKM. The CDR3: CASQSGPGKPQHF. CDR3 coding DNA: TGTGCCTCCCAGTCGGGTCCGGGGAAGCCCCAGCATTTT. The full variable domain, rest sourced from reference TRBV28 and TRBJ1-5, is DVKVTQSSRYLVKRTGEKVFLECVQDMDHENMFWYRQDPGLGLRLIYFSYDVKMKEKGDIPEGYSVSREKKERFSLILESASTNQTSMYLCASQSGPGKPQHFGDGTRLSIL.

This clonotype was detected ten times or more. At one boundary the junction diverges from the germline segment, which might be a read error. J is TRBJ1-5 and V is TRBV5-1, with TRBD1 matching over 8 bases. This CDR3 has 15 amino acids. CDR1 SGHRS and CDR2 YFSETQ come from the germline V gene. CDR3 bases: TGTGCCAGCAGTCCACAGGGGGGGAGCAATCAGCCCCAGCATTTT. Translating gives CASSPQGGSNQPQHF.

This clonotype has ten or more counts. The chain links TRBV28 to TRBJ2-7, with TRBD1 matching 10 bases. This CDR3 is built from 16 residues. Germline trimming cut 6 bases from V and 5 bases from J; bases unmatched to any gene: 13. Germline values: CDR1 MDHEN, CDR2 SYDVKM. The CDR3 DNA reads as TGTGCCAGCAGCGCACACTTGGGACAGGGGTTCAACGAGCAGTACTTC. This encodes CASSAHLGQGFNEQYF.

This clonotype appeared many times. The chain couples TRBV12-3 or TRBV12-4 to TRBJ2-7, with 7 bases lining up with TRBD1. V was clipped by 6 bases and J by 8 bases; unmatched bases: 7. CDR3 length equals 12 residues. CDR3 DNA: TGTGCCAGCAGGGATGCAGGGGGTAAGCAGTACTTC. Its translation: CASRDAGGKQYF.

This clonotype was recorded a few times. A read error is likely, as this CDR3 ends without the conserved phenylalanine or tryptophan. This chain uses TRBV6-5 with TRBJ1-1; a possible D gene is TRBD1 (5 bases). Germline CDR1 and CDR2: MNHEY and SVGAGI. The CDR3 has 14 amino acids. The V and J ends lost 2 bases and 0 bases respectively, with 7 bases between them. The DNA of the CDR3 is TGTGCCAGCAGTTACGGGGGGTTGAACACTGAAGCTTTCCTT. As protein: CASSYGGLNTEAFL.

This clonotype was counted many times. The chain employs TRBV11-1 and TRBJ2-2; 12 bases are a match to TRBD2. From germline, CDR1 is SGHAT and CDR2 FQDESV (reference sequence). V was clipped by 4 bases and J by 4 bases; unmatched bases: 4. The CDR3 runs to 16 residues. CDR3 in DNA: TGTGCCAGCAGCTCGCGGACTAGCGGGGTCACCGGGGAGCTGTTTTTT. It codes for CASSSRTSGVTGELFF.

This clonotype occurred many times. The CDR3 DNA reads as TGTGCCAGCAGCTTAGCGGTGGCTAGCGGTGAGCAGTACTTC. It is translated as CASSLAVASGEQYF. V gene TRBV7-9 combines with J gene TRBJ2-7; TRBD2 aligns across 7 bases. J gave up 7 bases and V 0 bases, and 6 bases lay outside the gene matches. The CDR3 is 14 amino acids. The V gene's germline CDR1 is SEHNR and CDR2 FQNEAQ (reference sequence).

This clonotype has at least ten counts. The chain has TRBV7-6 and TRBJ1-5, with D hard to call. The germline gives CDR1 SGHVS, CDR2 FNYEAQ. This CDR3 spans 15 amino acids. V lost 2 bases to trimming and J lost 0 bases, with 8 bases between them. The chain's CDR3 is CASSLSGSSNQPQHF. CDR3 sequence (DNA): TGTGCCAGCAGCTTATCAGGATCTAGCAATCAGCCCCAGCATTTT.

Worth noting for this clonotype: A read error is possible here, since a much larger clone lies one base away. The chain carries TRBV7-9 and TRBJ2-2, with D unresolved. The germline V gene encodes CDR1 SEHNR and CDR2 FQNEAQ (reference sequence). V lost 5 bases and J lost 6, with 7 bases in between. The CDR3 consists of 12 residues. In DNA, the CDR3 is TGTGCCAGCAGCCCAGAGGCCGGGGAGCTGTTTTTT. It specifies CASSPEAGELFF.

This clonotype was observed at least ten times. The chain joins TRBV29-1 to TRBJ1-1; D is unresolved. Germline V lookup: CDR1 SQVTM, CDR2 ANQGSEA. The CDR3 loop spans 14 amino acids. The V end lost 7 bases, the J end lost 0 bases, and 15 bases lay between the germline ends. The CDR3 sequence: CSGVGGSMNTEAFF. The CDR3 DNA is TGCAGCGGTGTAGGCGGGTCTATGAACACTGAAGCTTTCTTT. Based on the CDR3 plus reference TRBV29-1 and TRBJ1-1, the full variable domain is SAVISQKPSRDICQRGTSLTIQCQVDSQVTMMFWYRQQPGQSLTLIATANQGSEATYESGFVIDKFPISRPNLTFSTLTVSNMSPEDSSIYLCSGVGGSMNTEAFFGQGTRLTVV.

The sample holds a few counts of this clonotype. V gene TRBV20-1 combines with J gene TRBJ2-5, with TRBD2 matching 7 bases. Germline-derived CDR1 and CDR2 are DFQATT and SNEGSKA (reference sequence). The CDR3 is made up of 13 amino acids. Trimming took 2 bases from V and 0 from J; bases not matched to a gene: 0. The CDR3 nucleotides read TGCAGTGCTAGACTAGCGGACCAAGAGACCCAGTACTTC. Its protein product is CSARLADQETQYF.

Ten or more counts support this clonotype. The chain combines TRBV28 with TRBJ1-3; weak D call: TRBD1 (5 bases). Trimming stripped 3 bases from V and 4 bases from J, with 10 bases between. Germline values: CDR1 MDHEN, CDR2 SYDVKM. CDR3 length: 14 residues. The DNA of the CDR3 is TGTGCCAGCAGTTTTCAGGGAACGGGAAACACCATATATTTT. Its translation: CASSFQGTGNTIYF.

CDR3 DNA sequence: TGTGCCTACAAGGGATCGACTAATGAAAAACTGTTTTTT. Its protein is CAYKGSTNEKLFF. The chain joins TRBV30 to TRBJ1-4; D remains ambiguous. V dropped 7 bases and J dropped 2 bases, with 11 bases sitting between them. Looked up from germline, CDR1 is GTSNPN and CDR2 is SVGIG (reference sequence). The CDR3 is 13 amino acids.

In DNA form, the CDR3 reads TGTGCCAGCAGCTTAGCCCTTAGCGGGAGGTTCTATGAGCAGTTCTTC. Protein product: CASSLALSGRFYEQFF. This chain connects TRBV7-6 to TRBJ2-1, with 10 positions matching TRBD2. The CDR3 totals 16 residues. The germline CDR1 and CDR2 sequences are SGHVS and FNYEAQ. V was clipped by 0 bases and J by 8 bases; unmatched bases: 7.

The chain joins TRBV28 to TRBJ1-2, with TRBD1 matching 7 bases. The germline V gene has CDR1 MDHEN and CDR2 SYDVKM. V lost 3 bases and J lost 4; bases outside the gene matches: 5. The CDR3 extends over 14 amino acids. For the CDR3, the DNA is TGTGCCAGCAGTTTTAGGACAGGAATCTATGGCTACACCTTC. Protein product: CASSFRTGIYGYTF.

This clonotype showed up many times. This sequence joins TRBV6-6 and TRBJ2-7; D is ambiguous. CDR1 is MNHNY and CDR2 is SVGAGI in the germline V gene (reference sequence). Trimming stripped 2 bases from V and 0 bases from J, with 5 bases between. This CDR3 has 13 residues. Here the CDR3 DNA reads TGTGCCAGCAGTTACACGTCCTCCTACGAGCAGTACTTC. As protein: CASSYTSSYEQYF.

Many counts were recorded for this clonotype. The gene calls are TRBV7-3 and TRBJ2-5, with D perhaps TRBD1 (5 bases). The CDR3 has 13 residues. The ends were cut back, 6 bases at V and 4 bases at J, with 12 bases in the middle. CDR1 and CDR2 from the germline V gene are SGHTA and FQGTGA. CDR3 coding DNA: TGTGCCAGCAGTAAAGGGGCGGCAGAGACCCAGTACTTC. Residues: CASSKGAAETQYF.

This clonotype appeared many times. The chain joins TRBV30 to TRBJ2-1; no clear D gene. The germline CDR1 and CDR2 sequences are GTSNPN and SVGIG (reference sequence). Trimming removed 0 bases from V and 4 bases from J, with 4 bases in between. CDR3 length: 12 residues. For the CDR3, the DNA is TGTGCCTGGAGTGTGGGTTACAATGAGCAGTTCTTC. Protein sequence: CAWSVGYNEQFF. Full variable domain (missing parts from reference TRBV30 and TRBJ2-1): SQTIHQWPATLVQPVGSPLSLECTVEGTSNPNLYWYRQAAGRGLQLLFYSVGIGQISSEVPQNLSASRPQDRQFILSSKKLLLSDSGFYLCAWSVGYNEQFFGPGTRLTVL.

This clonotype showed up many times. This chain connects TRBV6-6 to TRBJ1-5; tentatively, D is TRBD1 (6 bases). Trimming stripped 0 bases from V and 2 bases from J, with 17 bases between. Germline CDR1 MNHNY, CDR2 SVGAGI (reference sequence). The CDR3 totals 18 residues. The CDR3 is CASSYSTGWGAGNQPQHF. The CDR3 region has the DNA TGTGCCAGCAGTTACTCGACAGGTTGGGGGGCGGGCAATCAGCCCCAGCATTTT.